Below, 24 T cell receptor beta chains from the same sample are listed, as sequenced in a study of T cell responses to AZD1222 COVID-19 vaccine. Measured with immunoSEQ multiplex PCR; TCRdb has only the in-frame clones, and not every one. The sample lists some 97,000 clones, around nine tenths occurring once. This specimen was peripheral blood, taken on day 0 of AZD1222 vaccination. These receptors all stem from an adult in good health.

The chain recombines TRBV13 with TRBJ1-1, with D tentatively TRBD1 (5 bases). V lost 2 bases, J lost 4 bases, and 14 bases lay in between. Germline loops: CDR1 PRHDT, CDR2 FYEKMQ (reference sequence). The CDR3 spans 15 residues. CDR3 nucleotides: TGTGCCAGCAGCTTAAAGGGCAGGGAAGGCACTGAAGCTTTCTTT. It specifies CASSLKGREGTEAFF. The variable domain in full, completed from reference TRBV13 and TRBJ1-1, reads AAGVIQSPRHLIKEKRETATLKCYPIPRHDTVYWYQQGPGQDPQFLISFYEKMQSDKGSIPDRFSAQQFSDYHSELNMSSLELGDSALYFCASSLKGREGTEAFFGQGTRLTVV.

This chain joins TRBV19 and TRBJ1-6; D remains ambiguous. CDR3 length: 15 amino acids. Per the germline V gene, CDR1 is LNHDA and CDR2 is SQIVND (reference sequence). V shed 5 bases and J shed 5 bases, with 13 bases lying between them. The CDR3 DNA reads as TGTGCCAGTAGTCAGCAATTTTTCGATAATTCACCCCTCCACTTT. Its translation is CASSQQFFDNSPLHF. Supplemented by reference TRBV19 and TRBJ1-6, the full variable domain reads DGGITQSPKYLFRKEGQNVTLSCEQNLNHDAMYWYRQDPGQGLRLIYYSQIVNDFQKGDIAEGYSVSREKKESFPLTVTSAQKNPTAFYLCASSQQFFDNSPLHFGNGTRLTVT.

A single count supports this clone. Other DNA sequences in this sample translate to the same CDR3. This chain connects TRBV18 to TRBJ2-7; maybe TRBD1 (5 bases). Trimming cost V 3 bases and J 2 bases, with 11 bases left between them. The germline V gene encodes CDR1 KGHSH and CDR2 LQKENI. The CDR3 is made up of 14 amino acids. The CDR3 here is CASSPQGATYEQYF. In DNA, the CDR3 is TGTGCCAGCTCACCGCAGGGTGCGACCTACGAGCAGTACTTC.

The chain has TRBV18 and TRBJ1-2; D might be TRBD1 (6 bases). With 2 bases removed from V and 4 bases from J, the gap between germline ends came to 17 bases. Germline CDR1 and CDR2: KGHSH and LQKENI. This CDR3 has 16 residues. The CDR3 region has the DNA TGTGCCAGCTCACCAATATCGGGGGCGGTCAGCTATGGCTACACCTTC. It codes for CASSPISGAVSYGYTF. Drawing the rest from reference TRBV18 and TRBJ1-2, the complete variable domain is NAGVMQNPRHLVRRRGQEARLRCSPMKGHSHVYWYRQLPEEGLKFMVYLQKENIIDESGMPKERFSAEFPKEGPSILRIQQVVRGDSAAYFCASSPISGAVSYGYTFGSGTRLTVV.

The count of this clone is one. The V gene is TRBV29-1, the J gene TRBJ1-1; D not resolved. Germline CDR1 and CDR2: SQVTM and ANQGSEA. There are 14 residues in the CDR3. V was trimmed by 3 bases and J by 1 base, leaving 12 bases between them. The CDR3 bases are TGCAGCGTTGAGCAAGGTAACACGAACACTGAAGCTTTCTTT. This sequence encodes CSVEQGNTNTEAFF.

CDR3 coding DNA: TGTGCCAGCAGTGGCGGGACAGGGACCTCCTACGAGCAGTACTTC. Protein: CASSGGTGTSYEQYF. The rearrangement uses TRBV2 and TRBJ2-7; 9 bases line up with TRBD1. The CDR3 loop spans 15 amino acids. The V gene end was trimmed by 4 bases and the J gene end by 0 bases; junction bases not matched to a gene: 4. Germline V gene sequence: CDR1 SNHLY, CDR2 FYNNEI.

The V call is TRBV6-2 or TRBV6-3, the J call TRBJ2-1; 7 bases fit TRBD1. This CDR3 has 14 amino acids. Germline assignment: CDR1 MNHEY and CDR2 SVGEGT. V dropped 5 bases and J dropped 4; count of bases not matched to a gene: 5. The CDR3 coding sequence is TGTGCCAGCAGTGCAGGGGGACCTTACAATGAGCAGTTCTTC. Translation gives CASSAGGPYNEQFF.

V gene TRBV19 combines with J gene TRBJ1-5; TRBD1 matches 10 bases. CDR3 length: 13 amino acids. Germline-derived CDR1 and CDR2 are LNHDA and SQIVND (reference sequence). The V and J ends lost 7 bases and 5 bases, in that order; junction bases with no gene match: 2. CDR3 DNA: TGTGCCAGTACCGGGACAGGGGATCAGCCCCAGCATTTT. It translates to CASTGTGDQPQHF.

V usage is TRBV15 and J usage is TRBJ1-6, with TRBD1 identical over 7 bases. The length of the CDR3 is 14 residues. J lost 7 bases, V lost 5 bases, and 5 bases had no gene match. Germline-derived CDR1 and CDR2 are LNHNV and YYDKDF (reference sequence). As DNA, the CDR3 is TGTGCCACCAGCTCGGGACAGTTCAATTCACCCCTCCACTTT. Protein product: CATSSGQFNSPLHF.

The rearrangement uses TRBV7-3 and TRBJ2-3; TRBD1 matches at 11 bases. This CDR3 comprises 15 residues. The J segment lost 6 bases and the V segment lost 3 bases, leaving 5 bases of the junction unmatched. Germline V gene sequence: CDR1 SGHTA, CDR2 FQGTGA. The CDR3 DNA follows: TGTGCCAGCAGCTTGACGGGACAGGGGGTGGATACGCAGTATTTT. Translating gives CASSLTGQGVDTQYF.

The chain couples TRBV4-3 to TRBJ1-4, with TRBD1 as a possible D gene (6 bases). The germline V gene has CDR1 LGHNA and CDR2 YSLEER. V lost 4 bases to trimming and J lost 4 bases, with 13 bases between them. CDR3 size: 15 residues. DNA of the CDR3: TGCGCCAGCAGCCCCAGGGGAGGGGGTAATGAAAAACTGTTTTTT. Protein sequence: CASSPRGGGNEKLFF.

The chain recombines TRBV15 with TRBJ1-2; D is unclear. The CDR3 covers 16 residues. Germline CDR1 LNHNV, CDR2 YYDKDF (reference sequence). V was clipped by 2 bases and J by 2 bases, with 15 bases between them. CDR3 DNA: TGTGCCACCAGCAGATCGATGGGAATCGGCAACTATGGCTACACCTTC. It is translated as CATSRSMGIGNYGYTF.

J is TRBJ1-6 and V is TRBV2; D is ambiguous. The V gene's germline CDR1 is SNHLY and CDR2 FYNNEI. This CDR3 comprises 13 residues. Trimming shortened V by 6 bases and J by 6 bases, and 9 bases separated the two germline ends. CDR3 in amino acids: CASRGSANSPLHF. The CDR3 DNA is TGTGCCAGCAGGGGAAGTGCTAATTCACCCCTCCACTTT.

The chain has TRBV18 and TRBJ1-1; TRBD1 agrees at 7 bases. The germline CDR1 and CDR2 sequences are KGHSH and LQKENI. The length of the CDR3 is 14 residues. V dropped 3 bases and J dropped 2; count of bases not matched to a gene: 3. CDR3 amino acids: CASSPRGGNTEAFF. The CDR3 DNA follows: TGTGCCAGCTCACCCAGGGGGGGTAACACTGAAGCTTTCTTT.

The sample holds one count of this clone. The gene calls are TRBV27 and TRBJ1-6, with D possibly matching TRBD1 (6 bases). Germline CDR1 and CDR2: MNHEY and SMNVEV (reference sequence). Trimming pared 2 bases from V and 2 bases from J, leaving 19 bases between. The CDR3 extends over 19 amino acids. CDR3 sequence (DNA): TGTGCCAGCAGTTTAACCCTCGGACAGCTCCCTACCTATAATTCACCCCTCCACTTT. It codes for CASSLTLGQLPTYNSPLHF.

The chain employs TRBV19 and TRBJ1-1; D call uncertain. CDR3 length: 14 amino acids. Germline CDR1 reads LNHDA; CDR2 reads SQIVND (reference sequence). Between the trimmed V and J ends, which lost 1 base and 1 base, there was a span of 7 bases. The CDR3 loop is CASSIGQWNTEAFF. CDR3 nucleotides: TGTGCCAGTAGTATAGGGCAGTGGAACACTGAAGCTTTCTTT.

This clone was found once. This rearrangement joins TRBV7-2 to TRBJ2-1, with 8 bases fitting TRBD2. Germline values: CDR1 SGHTA, CDR2 FQGNSA. V was pared by 1 base and J by 8 bases, with 7 bases of the junction left unmatched. The CDR3 runs to 15 residues. The CDR3 DNA is TGTGCCAGCAGCTTAGAATCGGCGGGGGGTTATGAGCAGTTCTTC. Its translation: CASSLESAGGYEQFF.

V is TRBV6-1 and J is TRBJ2-3; D gene unclear. V gave up 3 bases and J gave up 4 bases, with 11 bases separating them. CDR3 size: 14 residues. CDR1 and CDR2 from the germline V gene are MNHNS and SASEGT. CDR3 residues: CASSESFSSDTQYF. CDR3 DNA sequence: TGTGCCAGCAGTGAGTCATTTAGCTCAGATACGCAGTATTTT.

The rearrangement links TRBV6-2 or TRBV6-3 to TRBJ1-1, with a possible D match to TRBD1 (5 bases). This CDR3 region has 14 residues. V gave up 0 bases and J gave up 4 bases, with 9 bases separating them. From germline, CDR1 is MNHEY and CDR2 SVGEGT. The CDR3, as DNA: TGTGCCAGCAGTTACTCTGGGGCGACCACTGAAGCTTTCTTT. Translating it yields CASSYSGATTEAFF.

Written as DNA, the CDR3 is TGTGCCAGCAGGTCCACAGGGGTTAGGGCGATAGGCTACACCTTC. Protein product: CASRSTGVRAIGYTF. The chain combines TRBV28 with TRBJ1-2; 7 nucleotides align to TRBD1. Germline loops: CDR1 MDHEN, CDR2 SYDVKM. The CDR3 is made up of 15 amino acids. V shed 6 bases and J 8 bases; nucleotides not matched to a gene: 15.

The chain recombines TRBV29-1 with TRBJ2-1; D gene uncertain. Deletions cut 5 bases from V and 0 bases from J, with 17 bases between. The CDR3 is 16 amino acids. The germline CDR1 and CDR2 sequences are SQVTM and ANQGSEA. The CDR3 protein is CSVSPEGRVSYNEQFF. Here the CDR3 DNA reads TGCAGCGTTTCACCCGAAGGCCGCGTCTCCTACAATGAGCAGTTCTTC.

This rearrangement joins TRBV11-2 to TRBJ1-1; D gene unclear. CDR3 size: 14 residues. CDR1 SGHAT and CDR2 FQNNGV come from the germline V gene. V was pared by 1 base and J by 4 bases, with 10 bases between. This CDR3 is CASSLVKWGTEAFF. In nucleotides, the CDR3 is TGTGCCAGCAGCTTAGTGAAATGGGGCACTGAAGCTTTCTTT.

The chain has TRBV6-2 or TRBV6-3 and TRBJ1-1; D is unclear. The germline V gene encodes CDR1 MNHEY and CDR2 SVGEGT. The CDR3 is made up of 13 amino acids. Trimming pared 2 bases from V and 5 bases from J, leaving 9 bases between. The CDR3 protein is CASSYDPVTEAFF. For the CDR3, the DNA is TGTGCCAGCAGTTACGACCCAGTTACTGAAGCTTTCTTT.

This chain joins TRBV29-1 and TRBJ2-3, with D perhaps TRBD1 (6 bases). Looked up from germline, CDR1 is SQVTM and CDR2 is ANQGSEA. Trimming took 7 bases from V and 9 from J, leaving 17 bases between them. This CDR3 is 12 amino acids long. CDR3 DNA: TGCAGCGGGAAGGGGGATGACCCAACGCAGTATTTT. Protein sequence: CSGKGDDPTQYF.